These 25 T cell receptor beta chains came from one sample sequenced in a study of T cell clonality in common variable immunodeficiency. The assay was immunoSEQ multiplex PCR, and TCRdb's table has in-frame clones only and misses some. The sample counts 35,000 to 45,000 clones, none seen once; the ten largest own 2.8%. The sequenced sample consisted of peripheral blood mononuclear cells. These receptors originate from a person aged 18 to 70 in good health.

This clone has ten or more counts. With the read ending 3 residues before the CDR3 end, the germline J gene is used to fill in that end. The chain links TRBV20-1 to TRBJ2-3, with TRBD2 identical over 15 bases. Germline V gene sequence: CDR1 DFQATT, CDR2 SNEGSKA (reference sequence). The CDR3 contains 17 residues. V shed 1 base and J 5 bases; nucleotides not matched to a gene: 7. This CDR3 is CSARAPGLAGGVDTQYF. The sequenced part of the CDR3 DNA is TGCAGTGCTAGAGCCCCGGGACTAGCGGGAGGTGTAGATACG.

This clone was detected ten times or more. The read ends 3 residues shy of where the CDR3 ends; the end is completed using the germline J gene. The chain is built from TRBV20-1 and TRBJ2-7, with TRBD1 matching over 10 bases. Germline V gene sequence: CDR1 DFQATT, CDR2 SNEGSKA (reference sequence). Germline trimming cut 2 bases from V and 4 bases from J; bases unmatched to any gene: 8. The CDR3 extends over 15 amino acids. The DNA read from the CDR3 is TGCAGTGCTAGACCTAGACAGGGGGCAAGTTACGAG. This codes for CSARPRQGASYE. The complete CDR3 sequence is CSARPRQGASYEQYF.

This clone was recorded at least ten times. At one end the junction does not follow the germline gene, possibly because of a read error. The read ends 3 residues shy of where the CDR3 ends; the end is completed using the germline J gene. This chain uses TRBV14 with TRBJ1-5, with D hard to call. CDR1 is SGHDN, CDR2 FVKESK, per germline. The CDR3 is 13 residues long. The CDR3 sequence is CASSQVSHQPQHF. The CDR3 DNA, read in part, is TGTGCCAGCAGCCAAGTTAGCCATCAGCCC.

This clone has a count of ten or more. The part of the CDR3 DNA that was read is TGCGCCAGCAGCTTGGGCCAGGGAGGTGAAAAA. Translating gives CASSLGQGGEK. The entire CDR3 protein reads CASSLGQGGEKLFF. This chain connects TRBV5-1 to TRBJ1-4, with D maybe TRBD1 (5 bases). The read finishes 3 residues shy of the CDR3 end, and the germline J gene is used to complete it. Germline assignment: CDR1 SGHRS and CDR2 YFSETQ. The CDR3 covers 14 residues. Trimming cost V 0 bases and J 7 bases, with 10 bases left between them.

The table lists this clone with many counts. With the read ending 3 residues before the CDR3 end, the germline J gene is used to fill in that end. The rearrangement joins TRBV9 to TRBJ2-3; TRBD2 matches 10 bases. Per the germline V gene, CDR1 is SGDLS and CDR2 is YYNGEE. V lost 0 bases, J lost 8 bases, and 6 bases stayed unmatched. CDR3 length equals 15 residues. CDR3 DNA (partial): TGTGCCAGCAGCGTAGGGGTAGCGGGGGGATTTACG. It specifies CASSVGVAGGFT. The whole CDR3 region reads CASSVGVAGGFTQYF.

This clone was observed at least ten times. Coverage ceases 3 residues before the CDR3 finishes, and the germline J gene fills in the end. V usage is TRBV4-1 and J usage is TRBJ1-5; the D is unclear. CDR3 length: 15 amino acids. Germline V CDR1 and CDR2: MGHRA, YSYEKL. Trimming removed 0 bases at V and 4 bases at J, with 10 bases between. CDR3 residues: CASSQESTVNQPQHF. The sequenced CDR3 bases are TGCGCCAGCAGCCAAGAAAGTACAGTTAATCAGCCC.

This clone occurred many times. The CDR3 sequence is CSARAPQGHHYGYTF. CDR3 bases read: TGCAGTGCTAGAGCCCCACAGGGGCATCATTATGGC. V is TRBV20-1 and J is TRBJ1-2; 7 bases are a match to TRBD1. The read halts 3 residues ahead of the CDR3 end, with the missing end drawn from the germline J gene. V dropped 1 base and J dropped 5; count of bases not matched to a gene: 10. This CDR3 contains 15 residues. Germline V gives CDR1 DFQATT, CDR2 SNEGSKA (reference sequence).

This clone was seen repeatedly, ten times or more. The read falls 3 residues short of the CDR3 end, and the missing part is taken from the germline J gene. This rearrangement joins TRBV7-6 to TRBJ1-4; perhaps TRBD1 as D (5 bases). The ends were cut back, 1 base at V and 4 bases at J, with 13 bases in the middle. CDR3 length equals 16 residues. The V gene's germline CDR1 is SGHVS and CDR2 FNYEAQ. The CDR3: CASSLGQGVNNEKLFF. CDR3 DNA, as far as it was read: TGTGCCAGCAGCTTAGGGCAGGGTGTAAATAATGAAAAA.

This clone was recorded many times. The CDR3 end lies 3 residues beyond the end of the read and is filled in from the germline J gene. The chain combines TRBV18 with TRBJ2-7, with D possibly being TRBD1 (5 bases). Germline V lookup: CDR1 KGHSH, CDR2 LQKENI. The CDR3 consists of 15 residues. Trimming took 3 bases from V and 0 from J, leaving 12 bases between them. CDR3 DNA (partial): TGTGCCAGCTCACCCGCGACAGTGTCCTCCTACGAG. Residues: CASSPATVSSYE. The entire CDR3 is CASSPATVSSYEQYF.

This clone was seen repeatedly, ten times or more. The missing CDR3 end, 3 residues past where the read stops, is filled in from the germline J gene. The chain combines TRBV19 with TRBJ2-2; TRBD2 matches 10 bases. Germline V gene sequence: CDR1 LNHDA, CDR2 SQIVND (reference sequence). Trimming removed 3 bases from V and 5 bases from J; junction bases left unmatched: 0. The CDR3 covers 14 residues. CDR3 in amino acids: CASSMGLATGELFF. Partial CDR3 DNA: TGTGCCAGTAGTATGGGACTAGCGACCGGGGAG.

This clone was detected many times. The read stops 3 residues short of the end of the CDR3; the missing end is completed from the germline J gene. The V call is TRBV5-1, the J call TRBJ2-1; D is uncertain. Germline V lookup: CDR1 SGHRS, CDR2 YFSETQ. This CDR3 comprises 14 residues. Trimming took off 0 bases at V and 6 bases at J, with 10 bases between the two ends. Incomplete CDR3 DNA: TGCGCCAGCAGCTTGGCCGGGTTAGCCAATGAG. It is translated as CASSLAGLANE. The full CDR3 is CASSLAGLANEQFF.

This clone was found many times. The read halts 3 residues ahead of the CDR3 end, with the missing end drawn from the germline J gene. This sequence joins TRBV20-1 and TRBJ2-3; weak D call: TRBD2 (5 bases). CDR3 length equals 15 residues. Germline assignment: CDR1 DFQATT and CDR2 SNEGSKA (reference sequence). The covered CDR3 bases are TGCAGTGCTACCCTTCGTCGGGGAACCCAAGAGACG. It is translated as CSATLRRGTQET. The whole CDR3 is CSATLRRGTQETQYF.

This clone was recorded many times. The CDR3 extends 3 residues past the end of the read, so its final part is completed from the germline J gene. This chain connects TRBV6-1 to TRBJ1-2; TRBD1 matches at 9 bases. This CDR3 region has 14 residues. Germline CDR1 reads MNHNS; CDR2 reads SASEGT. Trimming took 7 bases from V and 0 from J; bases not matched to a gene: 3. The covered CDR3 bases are TGTGCCAGCAATGACAGGGGGGCTAACTATGGC. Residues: CASNDRGANYG. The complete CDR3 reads CASNDRGANYGYTF.

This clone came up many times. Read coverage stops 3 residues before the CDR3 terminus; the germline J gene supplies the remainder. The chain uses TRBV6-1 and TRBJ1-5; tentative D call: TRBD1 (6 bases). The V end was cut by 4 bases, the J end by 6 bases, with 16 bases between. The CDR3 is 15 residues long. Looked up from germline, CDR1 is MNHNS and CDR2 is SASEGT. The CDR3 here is CASSVERGGSQPQHF. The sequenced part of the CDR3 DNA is TGTGCCAGCAGTGTTGAGAGGGGGGGCAGTCAGCCC.

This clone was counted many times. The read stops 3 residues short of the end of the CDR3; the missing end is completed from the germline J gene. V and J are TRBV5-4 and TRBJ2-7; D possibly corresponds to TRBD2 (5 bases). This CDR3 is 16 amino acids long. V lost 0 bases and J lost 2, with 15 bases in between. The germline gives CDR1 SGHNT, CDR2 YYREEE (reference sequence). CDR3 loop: CASSLDIRRVTYEQYF. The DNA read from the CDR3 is TGTGCCAGCAGCTTGGATATCAGGCGGGTTACCTACGAG.

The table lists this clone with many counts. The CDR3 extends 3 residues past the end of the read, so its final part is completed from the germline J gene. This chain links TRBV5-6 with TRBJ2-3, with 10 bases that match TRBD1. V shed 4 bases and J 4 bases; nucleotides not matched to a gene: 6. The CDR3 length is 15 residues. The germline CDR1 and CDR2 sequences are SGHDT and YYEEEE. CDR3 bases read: TGTGCCAGCAGCCCAGGGACAGGGGTGGCAGATACG. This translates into CASSPGTGVADT. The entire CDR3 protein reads CASSPGTGVADTQYF. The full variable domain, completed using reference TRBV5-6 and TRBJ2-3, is DAGVTQSPTHLIKTRGQQVTLRCSPKSGHDTVSWYQQALGQGPQFIFQYYEEEERQRGNFPDRFSGHQFPNYSSELNVNALLLGDSALYLCASSPGTGVADTQYFGPGTRLTVL.

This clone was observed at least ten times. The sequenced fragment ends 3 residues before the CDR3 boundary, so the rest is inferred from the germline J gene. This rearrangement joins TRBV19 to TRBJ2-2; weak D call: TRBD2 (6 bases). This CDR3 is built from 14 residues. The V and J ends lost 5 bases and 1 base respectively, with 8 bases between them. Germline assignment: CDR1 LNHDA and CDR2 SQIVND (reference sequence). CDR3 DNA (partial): TGTGCCAGTAGTTCGGGACTGAACACCGGGGAG. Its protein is CASSSGLNTGE. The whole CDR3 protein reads CASSSGLNTGELFF.

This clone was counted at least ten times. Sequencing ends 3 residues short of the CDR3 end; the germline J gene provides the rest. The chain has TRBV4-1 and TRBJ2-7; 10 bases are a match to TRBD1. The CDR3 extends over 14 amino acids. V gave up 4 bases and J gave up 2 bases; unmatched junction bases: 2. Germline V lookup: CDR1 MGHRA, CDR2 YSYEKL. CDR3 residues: CASSPGQGAYEQYF. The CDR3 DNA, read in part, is TGCGCCAGCAGCCCTGGACAGGGGGCCTACGAG.

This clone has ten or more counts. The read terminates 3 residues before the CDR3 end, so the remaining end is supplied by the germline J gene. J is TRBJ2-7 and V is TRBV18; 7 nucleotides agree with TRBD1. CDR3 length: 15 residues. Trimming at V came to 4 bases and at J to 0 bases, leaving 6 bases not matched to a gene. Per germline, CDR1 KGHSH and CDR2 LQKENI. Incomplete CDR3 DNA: TGTGCCAGCTCACTCTCGACAGGGAGCTCCTACGAG. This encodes CASSLSTGSSYE. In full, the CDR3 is CASSLSTGSSYEQYF.

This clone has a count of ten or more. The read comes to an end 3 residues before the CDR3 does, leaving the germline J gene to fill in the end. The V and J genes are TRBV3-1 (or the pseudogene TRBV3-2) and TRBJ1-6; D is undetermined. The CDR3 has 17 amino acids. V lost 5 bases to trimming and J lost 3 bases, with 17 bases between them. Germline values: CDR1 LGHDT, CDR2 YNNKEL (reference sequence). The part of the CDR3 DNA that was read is TGTGCCAGCAGCTTATCTTCCGACAACAGCTATAATTCACCC. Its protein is CASSLSSDNSYNSP. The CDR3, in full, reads CASSLSSDNSYNSPLHF.

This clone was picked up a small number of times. The CDR3 bases that were read are TGTGCCTGGTTAAGGAAAGCGGGGGGGTACCAAGAGACG. Amino acids: CAWLRKAGGYQET. The whole CDR3 protein is CAWLRKAGGYQETQYF. This sequence joins TRBV30 and TRBJ2-3, with 10 nucleotides matching TRBD2. The read ends 3 residues before the CDR3 terminus; that terminus is restored from the germline J gene. Germline assignment: CDR1 GTSNPN and CDR2 SVGIG (reference sequence). The CDR3 length is 16 residues.

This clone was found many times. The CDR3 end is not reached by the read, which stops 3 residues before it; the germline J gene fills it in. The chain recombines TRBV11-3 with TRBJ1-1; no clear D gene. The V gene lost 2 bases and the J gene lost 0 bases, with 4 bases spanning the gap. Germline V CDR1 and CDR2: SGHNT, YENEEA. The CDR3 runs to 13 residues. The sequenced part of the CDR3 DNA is TGTGCCAGCAGCTTAACAGTGAACACTGAA. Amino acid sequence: CASSLTVNTE. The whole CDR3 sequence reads CASSLTVNTEAFF.

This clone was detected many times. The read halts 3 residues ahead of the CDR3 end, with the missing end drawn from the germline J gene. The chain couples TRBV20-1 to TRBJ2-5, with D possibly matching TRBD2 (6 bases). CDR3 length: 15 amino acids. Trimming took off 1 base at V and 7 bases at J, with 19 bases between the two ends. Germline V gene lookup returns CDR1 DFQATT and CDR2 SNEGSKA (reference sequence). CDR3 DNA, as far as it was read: TGCAGTGCTAGAGGACGGGACTCGGGCTTTGTGACC. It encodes CSARGRDSGFVT. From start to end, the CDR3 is CSARGRDSGFVTQYF.

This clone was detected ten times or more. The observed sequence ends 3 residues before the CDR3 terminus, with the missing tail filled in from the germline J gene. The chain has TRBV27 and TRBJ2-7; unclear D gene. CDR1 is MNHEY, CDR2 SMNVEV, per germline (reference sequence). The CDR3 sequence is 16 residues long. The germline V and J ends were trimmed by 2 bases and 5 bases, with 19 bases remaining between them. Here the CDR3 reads CASSLVRRPPQNEQYF. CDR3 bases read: TGTGCCAGCAGTTTAGTGAGGCGGCCTCCTCAGAACGAG.

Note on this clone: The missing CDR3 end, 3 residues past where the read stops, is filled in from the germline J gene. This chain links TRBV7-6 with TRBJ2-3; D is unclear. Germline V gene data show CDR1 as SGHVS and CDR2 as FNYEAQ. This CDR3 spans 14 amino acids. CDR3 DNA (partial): TGTGCCAGCAGCGTTGACATCGCCCAAGAGACG. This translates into CASSVDIAQET. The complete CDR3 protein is CASSVDIAQETQYF.